This T cell receptor (beta chain) is drawn from a study of blood T cell repertoires in COVID-19 (dated by TCRdb to the early 2020s). In terms of the full investigation: The collaborator samples originated in the United States, Italy and Spain and spanned the acute and convalescent phases of COVID-19. Sample metadata almost always included a de-identified subject ID, COVID-19 status, age in years and sex. The repertoires were released in a freely available public database meant as a resource for research on the immune response to SARS-CoV-2. The prospective study material was composed of cDNA or gDNA derived from T cells, B-cell-depleted T cells, or PBMCs. The samples were drawn from the first 160 participants of the ongoing ImmuneRACE study and from over a thousand subjects provided by 6 global collaborators. Where available, HLA class I and class II types were obtained from metadata supplied by the sample provider rather than from assay-based typing. The dataset comprised deeply sampled blood TCRbeta repertoires from subjects exposed to, actively infected with, or recovered from COVID-19. The study at large found these results: The amount of clinical and demographic metadata varied by source and participant and was provided uncurated.

TCRbeta CDR3 regions were amplified from genomic DNA using the immunoSEQ Assay, a bias-controlled multiplex PCR. The original pipeline was this. Nucleated cell counts per sample were estimated from amplification of reference gene primers within the assay. Sequence reads were collapsed and filtered to measure the absolute abundance of every unique TCRbeta CDR3 rearrangement. For each sample, productive Simpson clonality was calculated as the square root of Simpson's diversity index over productive rearrangements. Entries here come from immuneACCESS through TCRdb and include only in-frame sequences with V and J called. Some clones fail to appear in such tables; in the studies checked, an unresolved V gene covers under half of the shortfall, and the cause of the remainder is unknown. The DNA gave D and trimming, while V, J and clone size come from that table. In all, the sample holds around 150,000 clones, and roughly three quarters of those were seen once. The ten top clones hold about 4% of the sample.

Germline trimming amounts to 5 bases on V and 4 bases on J, with 9 as the count of junction bases outside the gene matches. The germline V gene (reference sequence) gives CDR1 as LNHDA and CDR2 as SQIVND. The CDR3 starts with the cysteine, ends with the phenylalanine, and has 15 residues. CDR3 DNA only is kept here, 45 bases in frame from base 1. This clone showed up just once. Its antigen is not yet known. The record has no base qualities; no much larger clone is one base away. Each collaborating institution followed its own protocols to collect whole blood in K2EDTA tubes. For TCRbeta analysis, collaborators shipped samples as frozen whole blood, isolated PBMCs, or DNA extracted from either of those sample types.

The chain is encoded by TRBV19 joined to TRBJ1-1, with 8 junctional bases fitting TRBD1. The sequence came from a man between 60 and 75 years old with acute or convalescent COVID-19. Sequencing was carried out using peripheral blood. The DNA reads as follows: TGTGCCAGTAGTCCATACCGGACAGGGAGCACTGAAGCTTTCTTT. Its amino acids are CASSPYRTGSTEAFF.